This record concerns one TCR beta chain sequence. This entry belongs to a study of OX40 agonist ivuxolimab in advanced cancers. The protocol was immunoSEQ multiplex PCR, while the TCRdb copy is restricted to in-frame clones and leaves out a portion. The sample shows about 50,000 clones, roughly nine tenths of them seen only once. This CDR3 region has 11 residues. Losses at the gene ends were 3 bases for V and 11 bases for J; bases not matched to a gene: 0. Germline CDR1 is LNHDA and CDR2 is SQIVND (reference sequence). The clonotype originates from an adult with an advanced solid tumor such as melanoma, head and neck, liver or kidney cancer. The chain uses TRBV19 and TRBJ1-1, with 10 bases fitting TRBD1. This specimen was CD4+ or CD8+ T cells sorted from blood, taken in a trial of the OX40 agonist ivuxolimab. The CDR3 nucleotides read TGTGCCAGTAGTATGGGACAGGGGGCTTTCTTT. It translates to CASSMGQGAFF.